These T cell receptor beta chains were read from a single sample in a study of tumor-infiltrating lymphocytes in primary liver carcinoma. TCRdb re-analysed the multiplex PCR reads in MiXCR, keeping a single row per CDR3 protein. The data contain about 96,000 distinct CDR3 sequences, just under 70% of them singletons. The sequencing sample was made of tumor-adjacent normal liver tissue. The receptors come from a man aged 35-49 years with primary liver carcinoma and hepatitis B virus infection. CDR3s include the opening cysteine and the closing phenylalanine or tryptophan. The order of the fields is J gene, clone size, D gene, V gene, CDR3 protein, CDR3 DNA. The D gene is left open where the match is weak. Where a row states a size, it is once, few, many or the class of an expanded clone; other rows omit it.

>TRBJ2-5|-|-|TRBV5-1
CANSFTSVGETQYF
TGCGCCAACAGCTTCACATCGGTCGGGGAGACCCAGTACTTC
>TRBJ2-7|-|-|TRBV28
CASSIKTGSEQYF
TGTGCCAGCAGTATTAAAACAGGCTCCGAGCAGTACTTC
>TRBJ2-7|-|-|TRBV11-2
CASSSTRAGEQYF
TGTGCCAGCAGCTCTACAAGGGCAGGCGAGCAGTACTTC
>TRBJ1-5|-|-|TRBV21-1
CASGKGDGGIGNQPQDF
TGTGCCAGCGGCAAAGGGGACGGGGGTATAGGCAATCAGCCCCAGGATTTT
>TRBJ2-3|many|-|TRBV4-1
CASSQGPGARGDTQYF
TGCGCCAGCAGCCAAGGACCGGGGGCCCGGGGAGATACGCAGTATTTT
>TRBJ2-3|-|-|TRBV7-3
CASSYGSLSTDTQYF
TGTGCCAGCAGCTACGGGTCGCTTAGCACAGATACGCAGTATTTT
>TRBJ1-1|many|-|TRBV14
CASSQVGRGNTEAFF
TGTGCCAGCAGCCAAGTGGGCAGGGGGAACACTGAAGCTTTCTTT
>TRBJ1-3|many|-|TRBV6-5
CATRMDSSGNTIYF
TGTGCCACCCGGATGGACAGCTCTGGAAACACCATATATTTT
>TRBJ2-1|-|-|TRBV28
CASSSPTDYNKQFF
TGTGCCAGCAGTTCCCCGACGGATTACAATAAGCAGTTCTTC
>TRBJ2-1|many|TRBD2|TRBV6-5
CASSQVGGFNEQFF
TGTGCCAGCAGCCAAGTCGGGGGGTTCAATGAGCAGTTCTTC
>TRBJ2-2|many|-|TRBV12-3/TRBV12-4
CASIESENTGELFF
TGTGCCAGCATCGAGTCAGAGAACACCGGGGAGCTGTTTTTT
>TRBJ2-7|-|-|TRBV11-2
CASCSEGWNEQYF
TGTGCCAGCTGCTCCGAGGGATGGAACGAGCAGTACTTC
>TRBJ2-1|-|TRBD2|TRBV4-1
CASSQPWGLVDYNEQFF
TGCGCCAGTAGCCAACCGTGGGGACTAGTAGACTACAATGAGCAGTTCTTC
>TRBJ2-2|many|TRBD1|TRBV11-2
CASSFPTGMVSGELFF
TGTGCCAGCAGCTTCCCGACAGGGATGGTCTCCGGGGAGCTGTTTTTT
>TRBJ2-2|-|TRBD1|TRBV11-2
CAGSFPTGMVFGELFF
TGTGCCGGCAGCTTCCCGACAGGGATGGTCTTCGGGGAGCTGTTTTTT
>TRBJ2-1|-|-|TRBV29-1
CSVEGGGWAGGHSNEQFF
TGCAGCGTTGAAGGGGGGGGTTGGGCAGGGGGCCATTCCAATGAGCAGTTCTTT
>TRBJ2-6|many|-|TRBV6-5
CATRALRGRAFSGANVLTF
TGTGCCACCAGAGCCCTTAGGGGGAGGGCCTTCTCTGGGGCCAACGTCCTGACTTTC
>TRBJ1-5|many|-|TRBV4-1
CASSREFISNQPQHF
TGCGCCAGCAGCCGCGAATTTATTAGCAATCAGCCCCAGCATTTT
>TRBJ2-7|-|TRBD1|TRBV6-5
CACGKGGTGGSVQYF
TGTGCCTGCGGCAAGGGCGGGACAGGGGGCTCGGTGCAGTACTTC
>TRBJ2-1|-|TRBD2|TRBV4-1
CASIQSGLAAGNEQFF
TGCGCCAGCATCCAGTCGGGACTAGCGGCGGGTAATGAGCAGTTTTTC
>TRBJ2-3|once|-|TRBV7-8
CASSSVQAGGPHDTQYF
TGTGCCAGCAGCTCAGTCCAAGCAGGAGGGCCACATGATACGCAGTATTTT
>TRBJ2-7|-|TRBD1|TRBV12-3/TRBV12-4
CASSFTGGGEQYF
TGTGCCAGCAGTTTTACAGGGGGAGGCGAGCAGTACTTC
>TRBJ2-1|-|-|TRBV20-1
CNASPATAGYEQFF
TGCAATGCTAGTCCGGCGACGGCAGGCTATGAGCAGTTCTTC
>TRBJ2-1|-|TRBD2|TRBV28
CASSPRAGSYNELFF
TGTGCCAGCAGTCCGCGAGCGGGGAGCTACAATGAGCTGTTCTTC
>TRBJ2-1|-|-|TRBV28
CASSGEPNEQFF
TGTGCCAGCAGTGGGGAGCCCAATGAGCAGTTCTTC
>TRBJ2-2|-|-|TRBV11-2
CASSWGHRIGELFF
TGTGCCAGCAGTTGGGGACACCGCATCGGTGAGCTGTTTTTT
>TRBJ2-4|-|-|TRBV11-1
CASSPDPLGKNIRYF
TGTGCCAGCAGCCCTGACCCTCTGGGCAAAAATATTCGGTACTTC
>TRBJ2-5|-|TRBD2|TRBV11-2
CASSDLAGAGETQYF
TGTGCCAGCAGCGACCTGGCGGGAGCGGGAGAGACGCAGTACTTC
>TRBJ2-2|-|-|TRBV4-2
CTSSQDRTVRNTGELFF
TGTACCAGCAGCCAAGATAGGACAGTGAGGAACACCGGGGAGCTGTTTTTT
>TRBJ2-5|-|TRBD2|TRBV11-2
CTSSPTGGRETPYF
TGTACCAGCAGCCCTACGGGGGGGAGGGAGACCCCGTACTTC
>TRBJ2-4|many|-|TRBV11-2
CASSRRLERAKNIQYF
TGTGCCAGCAGCCGCCGCCTTGAACGGGCCAAAAACATTCAGTACTTC
>TRBJ1-6|-|-|TRBV6-5
CVSGAWYNSPLHF
TGTGTCAGCGGGGCTTGGTATAATTCACCCCTCCACTTT
>TRBJ2-3|-|-|TRBV11-2
CASTTGHSETDIQYF
TGTGCCAGCACCACGGGACATAGCGAGACAGATATACAGTATTTT
>TRBJ2-3|-|-|TRBV11-2
CASSPLADDAQYF
TGTGCTAGCAGCCCGCTAGCAGACGATGCGCAATATTTT
>TRBJ2-7|-|TRBD2|TRBV11-2
CVSSPISGISYEQYF
TGTGTCAGCAGCCCAATTAGCGGGATCTCCTACGAGCAGTACTTC
>TRBJ1-2|many|TRBD1|TRBV6-6
CASSYLGQGLAGYTF
TGTGCCAGCAGTTACTTAGGACAGGGCCTGGCTGGCTACACCTTC
>TRBJ2-7|-|-|TRBV11-2
CANGQYYEQYF
TGTGCCAACGGCCAATACTACGAGCAGTACTTC
>TRBJ1-2|-|TRBD1|TRBV28
CASRLTGPSYGYTF
TGTGCCAGCAGATTGACAGGGCCGTCCTATGGCTACACCTTC
>TRBJ2-3|many|-|TRBV7-8
CASSFSGEDTQYF
TGTGCCAGCAGCTTCTCCGGGGAAGATACGCAGTATTTT
>TRBJ2-7|-|-|TRBV11-2
CAPEGGEAPEQYF
TGTGCACCTGAGGGGGGAGAAGCCCCCGAGCAGTACTTC
>TRBJ1-2|-|-|TRBV7-2
CASSPEGRDIYGYTF
TGTGCCAGCAGCCCCGAGGGGAGAGACATTTATGGCTACACCTTC
>TRBJ1-2|-|-|TRBV28
CASSHSGNNYGYTF
TGTGCCAGCTCCCACTCCGGGAATAACTATGGCTACACCTTC